The 18 T cell receptor beta chains presented below share a single source sample, sequenced in a study of vaccination and CD4 T cells after COVID-19. Oncomine TCR Beta short-read sequencing was applied to DNA from cultured CD4+ T cells. TCRdb used MiXCR to reprocess the PCR reads, holding one entry per CDR3 protein. The data show around 14,000 distinct CDR3 sequences, with roughly 53% seen just once and around 10% held by the top ten. As to treatment: approximately nine-day PBMC culture with coronavirus spike peptide pools or control peptides (ViraFEST assay). These receptors' targets are unknown. Sequencing was performed on CD4+ T cells from blood, cultured in vitro, taken before SARS-CoV-2 vaccination. Receptors were obtained from a human donor who had recovered from COVID-19.

This chain uses TRBV20-1 with TRBJ2-1; D perhaps matches TRBD2 (6 bases). The V and J ends lost 0 bases and 6 bases respectively, with 12 bases between them. The CDR3 has 14 residues. Germline values: CDR1 DFQATT, CDR2 SNEGSKA (reference sequence). The CDR3 bases are TGCAGTGCTAGAGAGACTAGTAGGACCAATGAGCAGTTCTTC. It translates to CSARETSRTNEQFF.

This clonotype was observed a few times. The chain has TRBV7-2 and TRBJ1-5; no reliable D call. Germline-derived CDR1 and CDR2 are SGHTA and FQGNSA. CDR3 length equals 14 residues. Trimming removed 5 bases from V and 6 bases from J, with 14 bases in between. CDR3 region: CASSIPGVAQPQHF. CDR3 bases: TGTGCCAGCAGCATTCCAGGCGTGGCTCAGCCCCAGCATTTT.

The gene calls are TRBV6-1 and TRBJ2-3, with D unclear. From germline, CDR1 is MNHNS and CDR2 SASEGT. CDR3 length: 14 amino acids. Trimming pared 6 bases from V and 4 bases from J, leaving 14 bases between. DNA for the CDR3: TGTGCCAGCAGGTCCGAACCTGCGGCAGATACGCAGTATTTT. Encoded protein: CASRSEPAADTQYF.

This chain joins TRBV20-1 and TRBJ2-5; D is tentatively TRBD1 or TRBD2 (5 bases each). CDR1 DFQATT and CDR2 SNEGSKA come from the germline V gene (reference sequence). The V gene lost 0 bases and the J gene lost 5 bases, with 13 bases spanning the gap. The CDR3 loop spans 14 amino acids. The CDR3 region is CSARDHGTRETQYF. The DNA of the CDR3 is TGCAGTGCTAGAGATCACGGGACGAGGGAGACCCAGTACTTC.

The chain is built from TRBV7-9 and TRBJ2-3; 8 bases map to TRBD2. Trimming cost V 5 bases and J 2 bases; bases outside gene matches: 6. This CDR3 is 15 amino acids long. Germline loops: CDR1 SEHNR, CDR2 FQNEAQ (reference sequence). The CDR3 bases are TGTGCCAGCAGCCGAACAGCGGGAGCCACAGATACGCAGTATTTT. Its protein is CASSRTAGATDTQYF.

V and J are TRBV2 and TRBJ2-7; D is undetermined. The V end lost 5 bases, the J end lost 2 bases, and 7 bases lay between the germline ends. Per the germline V gene, CDR1 is SNHLY and CDR2 is FYNNEI. CDR3 length: 12 amino acids. DNA for the CDR3: TGTGCCAGCAGTAGTCAGACCTACGAGCAGTACTTC. Translating it yields CASSSQTYEQYF.

This chain links TRBV20-1 with TRBJ1-2, with D unresolved. Trimming shortened V by 1 base and J by 0 bases, and 12 bases separated the two germline ends. The CDR3 totals 15 residues. Germline CDR1 reads DFQATT; CDR2 reads SNEGSKA (reference sequence). CDR3 nucleotides: TGCAGTGCTAGAGGGGCACATGCTACTAACTATGGCTACACCTTC. Protein: CSARGAHATNYGYTF.

The CDR3 loop reads CSASQGAALETQYF. DNA of the CDR3: TGCAGTGCTAGCCAGGGGGCCGCCTTAGAGACCCAGTACTTC. The V gene is TRBV20-1, the J gene TRBJ2-5, with 8 bases fitting TRBD1. Trimming removed 3 bases from V and 4 bases from J; junction bases left unmatched: 7. Germline CDR1 is DFQATT and CDR2 is SNEGSKA (reference sequence). The CDR3 has 14 amino acids.

The V call is TRBV15, the J call TRBJ1-4, with TRBD1 identical over 8 bases. CDR3 size: 15 residues. V was clipped by 0 bases and J by 5 bases; unmatched bases: 2. Germline CDR1 LNHNV, CDR2 YYDKDF (reference sequence). The CDR3, as DNA: TGTGCCACCAGCAGAGACCGGGACAGGAATGAAAAACTGTTTTTT. Amino acid sequence: CATSRDRDRNEKLFF.

The rearrangement joins TRBV20-1 to TRBJ2-7; possibly TRBD2 for D (7 bases). The CDR3 consists of 16 residues. The germline CDR1 and CDR2 sequences are DFQATT and SNEGSKA (reference sequence). Trimming cost V 3 bases and J 3 bases, with 21 bases left between them. The CDR3 spells CSASPRGGRSGYEQYF. The CDR3 coding sequence is TGCAGTGCTAGCCCGAGGGGGGGGAGATCGGGCTACGAGCAGTACTTC.

CDR3: CASSLRARGDGEAFF. CDR3 DNA: TGTGCCAGCAGTTTGAGGGCGAGAGGTGACGGTGAAGCTTTCTTT. This chain connects TRBV28 to TRBJ1-1; D is ambiguous. This CDR3 has 15 amino acids. CDR1 and CDR2 from the germline V gene are MDHEN and SYDVKM. Trimming took 3 bases from V and 7 from J, leaving 18 bases between them.

The table lists this clonotype with a few counts. The junction and the germline gene differ at one end; a read error may be behind it. J is TRBJ2-5 and V is TRBV29-1; TRBD1 agrees at 8 bases. This CDR3 is 12 amino acids long. Germline assignment: CDR1 SQVTM and CDR2 ANQGSEA. The CDR3 sequence is CSVGTGQGTQYF. Here the CDR3 DNA reads TGCAGCGTCGGGACAGGTCAAGGGACCCAGTACTTC. The variable domain in full, with the rest retrieved from reference TRBV29-1 and TRBJ2-5, is SAVISQKPSRDICQRGTSLTIQCQVDSQVTMMFWYRQQPGQSLTLIATANQGSEATYESGFVIDKFPISRPNLTFSTLTVSNMSPEDSSIYLCSVGTGQGTQYFGPGTRLLVL.

The rearrangement uses TRBV6-5 and TRBJ1-4; no firm D call. CDR3 length: 14 amino acids. Germline-derived CDR1 and CDR2 are MNHEY and SVGAGI. The V end lost 0 bases, the J end lost 7 bases, and 9 bases lay between the germline ends. CDR3 in amino acids: CASSYSTASEKLFF. The CDR3 region has the DNA TGTGCCAGCAGTTACTCGACCGCTAGTGAAAAACTGTTTTTT.

The sample holds a few counts of this clonotype. The chain is built from TRBV20-1 and TRBJ2-1, with 11 bases matching TRBD2. Per the germline V gene, CDR1 is DFQATT and CDR2 is SNEGSKA (reference sequence). This CDR3 region has 14 residues. The V and J ends lost 3 bases and 3 bases, in that order; junction bases with no gene match: 1. The CDR3 DNA reads as TGCAGTGCTAGGGGACTAGCGGACTACAATGAGCAGTTCTTC. This codes for CSARGLADYNEQFF.

The rearrangement joins TRBV19 to TRBJ2-7, with 11 bases lining up with TRBD2. The CDR3 totals 15 residues. Germline CDR1 reads LNHDA; CDR2 reads SQIVND (reference sequence). V lost 7 bases, J lost 2 bases, and 7 bases stayed unmatched. CDR3 sequence (DNA): TGTGCCAGTACCACCGGGACTAGCGGAACCTACGAGCAGTACTTC. Encoded protein: CASTTGTSGTYEQYF.

The genes are TRBV2 and TRBJ2-5, with TRBD2 identical over 7 bases. The CDR3 length is 15 residues. The J segment lost 5 bases and the V segment lost 4 bases, leaving 10 bases of the junction unmatched. Per germline, CDR1 SNHLY and CDR2 FYNNEI. The CDR3 spells CASSGASGPFETQYF. The CDR3, as DNA: TGTGCCAGCAGTGGGGCTAGCGGCCCGTTCGAGACCCAGTACTTC.

The V and J genes are TRBV2 and TRBJ2-4, with D uncertain. CDR1 SNHLY and CDR2 FYNNEI come from the germline V gene. V was trimmed by 2 bases and J by 4 bases, leaving 12 bases between them. This CDR3 is built from 15 residues. The CDR3 DNA reads as TGTGCCAGCAGTGAAAGGGCTCCCAATAAAAACATTCAGTACTTC. Translation: CASSERAPNKNIQYF. Full variable domain (remainder filled in from reference TRBV2 and TRBJ2-4): EPEVTQTPSHQVTQMGQEVILRCVPISNHLYFYWYRQILGQKVEFLVSFYNNEISEKSEIFDDQFSVERPDGSNFTLKIRSTKLEDSAMYFCASSERAPNKNIQYFGAGTRLSVL.

This chain links TRBV30 with TRBJ1-6, with D perhaps TRBD1 (6 bases). Germline V gives CDR1 GTSNPN, CDR2 SVGIG (reference sequence). Trimming shortened V by 2 bases and J by 7 bases, and 9 bases separated the two germline ends. The CDR3 is made up of 13 amino acids. CDR3 DNA: TGTGCCTGGAGTAGGGGGATGAATTCACCCCTCCACTTT. Amino acids: CAWSRGMNSPLHF.